This TCR beta chain was captured in a study of OX40 agonist ivuxolimab in advanced cancers. Study details: Checkpoint inhibitors had been given previously to 40% of patients. Study-wide findings and caveats: Expanded clones were, on average, more numerous in CD8+ T cells than in CD4+.

Produced via immunoSEQ multiplex PCR; TCRdb's table is partial and in-frame only. The sample contains roughly 53,000 clones, about four fifths of which appear only once. The trim removed 5 bases at V and 7 bases at J, leaving 9 bases unmatched. The CDR3 is 14 residues long. Per the germline V gene, CDR1 is LNHDA and CDR2 is SQIVND (reference sequence). Details on this clone: Its target is not known.

The chain recombines TRBV19 with TRBJ1-2, with TRBD1 identical over 8 bases. This sequence was found in an adult with an advanced solid tumor such as melanoma, head and neck, liver or kidney cancer. Sequences were derived from CD4+ or CD8+ T cells sorted from blood, sampled in a trial of the OX40 agonist ivuxolimab. The CDR3 here is CASSLRDRLSGYTF. The CDR3 nucleotides are TGTGCCAGTAGTCTCCGGGACAGGCTCAGTGGCTACACCTTC. The full variable domain, in which reference TRBV19 and TRBJ1-2 provide the parts outside the CDR3, is DGGITQSPKYLFRKEGQNVTLSCEQNLNHDAMYWYRQDPGQGLRLIYYSQIVNDFQKGDIAEGYSVSREKKESFPLTVTSAQKNPTAFYLCASSLRDRLSGYTFGSGTRLTVV.